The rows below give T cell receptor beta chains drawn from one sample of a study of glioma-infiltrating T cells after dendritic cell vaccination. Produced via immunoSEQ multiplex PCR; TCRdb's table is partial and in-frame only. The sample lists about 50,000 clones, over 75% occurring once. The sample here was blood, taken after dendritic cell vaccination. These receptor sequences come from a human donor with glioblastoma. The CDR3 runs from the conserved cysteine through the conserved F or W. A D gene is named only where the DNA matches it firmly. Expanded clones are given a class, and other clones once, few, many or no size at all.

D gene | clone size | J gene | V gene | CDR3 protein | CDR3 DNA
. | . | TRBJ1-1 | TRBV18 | CASSPARMSAFF | TGTGCCAGCTCACCAGCCAGGATGAGCGCTTTCTTT
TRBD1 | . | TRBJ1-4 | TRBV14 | CASSQTTGGGEKLFF | TGTGCCAGCAGCCAAACGACAGGGGGCGGTGAAAAACTGTTTTTT
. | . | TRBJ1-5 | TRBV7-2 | CASTQGRNQPQHF | TGTGCCAGCACTCAGGGTCGCAATCAGCCCCAGCATTTT
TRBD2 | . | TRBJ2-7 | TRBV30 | CAWSSGTPYEQYF | TGTGCCTGGAGTAGCGGGACCCCCTACGAGCAGTACTTC
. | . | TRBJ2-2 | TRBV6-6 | CASSYGGSGELFF | TGTGCCAGCAGTTACGGGGGGTCCGGGGAGCTGTTTTTT
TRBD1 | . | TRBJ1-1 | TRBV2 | CASSGQGVNTEAFF | TGTGCCAGCAGTGGACAGGGGGTGAACACTGAAGCTTTCTTT
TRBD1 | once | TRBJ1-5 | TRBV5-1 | CASSPGQGQPQHF | TGCGCCAGCAGCCCTGGACAGGGCCAGCCCCAGCATTTT
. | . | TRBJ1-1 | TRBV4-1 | CASSHSRWTEAFF | TGCGCCAGCAGCCATTCTAGATGGACTGAAGCTTTCTTT
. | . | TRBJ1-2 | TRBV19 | CASSSTSGVGYTF | TGTGCCAGTAGTTCAACCTCGGGGGTCGGCTACACCTTC
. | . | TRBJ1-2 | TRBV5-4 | CASSLDRASYGYTF | TGTGCCAGCAGCTTGGACAGGGCCAGCTATGGCTACACCTTC
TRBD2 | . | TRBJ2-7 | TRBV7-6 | CASSRRLAAEQYF | TGTGCCAGCAGCCGTCGCCTAGCGGCCGAGCAGTACTTC
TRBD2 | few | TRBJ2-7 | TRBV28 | CASSLLVGAGGYEQYF | TGTGCCAGCAGTTTATTGGTTGGTGCGGGAGGATACGAGCAGTACTTC
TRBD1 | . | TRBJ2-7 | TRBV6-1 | CASSDSNRDRGRKQYF | TGTGCCAGCAGTGATTCAAACCGGGACAGGGGGCGAAAGCAGTACTTC
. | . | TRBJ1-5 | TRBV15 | CATSRAGQPQHF | TGTGCCACCAGCAGAGCGGGGCAGCCCCAGCATTTT
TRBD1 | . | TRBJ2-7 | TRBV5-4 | CASSIGQGKLRSYEQYF | TGTGCCAGCAGTATCGGACAGGGGAAGCTTCGGAGCTACGAGCAGTACTTC
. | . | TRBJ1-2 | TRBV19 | CASSISNRVPWYGYTF | TGTGCCAGTAGTATATCCAACAGGGTTCCTTGGTATGGCTACACCTTC
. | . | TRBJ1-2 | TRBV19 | CASSPPGDYGYTF | TGTGCCAGTAGCCCACCAGGGGACTATGGCTACACCTTC
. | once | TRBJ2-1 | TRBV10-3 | CAISDLAQGFSYNEQFF | TGTGCCATCAGTGATTTGGCCCAGGGGTTCTCCTACAATGAGCAGTTCTTC
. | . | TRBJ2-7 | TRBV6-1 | CASSEAERYEQYF | TGTGCCAGCAGTGAAGCTGAGAGATACGAGCAGTACTTC
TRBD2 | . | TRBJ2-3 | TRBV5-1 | CASSSGLAGASTDTQYF | TGCGCCAGCAGCTCGGGACTAGCGGGAGCTAGCACAGATACGCAGTATTTT
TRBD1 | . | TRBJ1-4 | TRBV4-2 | CASSQARQGNEKLFF | TGTGCCAGCAGCCAGGCGCGACAGGGTAATGAAAAACTGTTTTTT
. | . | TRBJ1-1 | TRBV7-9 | CASSPTGENTEAFF | TGTGCCAGCAGCCCAACGGGAGAGAACACTGAAGCTTTCTTT
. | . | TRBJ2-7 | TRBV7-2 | CASSLARGEQYF | TGTGCCAGCAGCTTAGCACGGGGCGAGCAGTACTTC
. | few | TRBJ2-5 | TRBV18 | CASSSEETQYF | TGTGCCAGCTCGTCGGAGGAGACCCAGTACTTC
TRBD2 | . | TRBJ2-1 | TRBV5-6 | CASIRLAGLESSYNEQFF | TGTGCCAGCATCCGACTAGCGGGACTGGAGAGCTCCTACAATGAGCAGTTCTTC
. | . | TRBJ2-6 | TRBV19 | CASKLGLTSGANVLTF | TGTGCCAGTAAGCTCGGACTCACCTCTGGGGCCAACGTCCTGACTTTC
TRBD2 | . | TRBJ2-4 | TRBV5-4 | CASSLDIAGVAKNIQYF | TGTGCCAGCAGCTTGGACATAGCGGGCGTAGCCAAAAACATTCAGTACTTC
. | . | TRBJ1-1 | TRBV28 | CASSLGVGDTEAFF | TGTGCCAGCAGTTTAGGGGTCGGGGACACTGAAGCCTTCTTT
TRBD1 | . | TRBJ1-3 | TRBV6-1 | CASSDPVTGWAGNTIYF | TGTGCCAGCAGTGACCCCGTGACAGGGTGGGCTGGAAACACCATATATTTT
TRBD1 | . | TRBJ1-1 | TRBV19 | CASSIKQGVNTEAFF | TGTGCCAGTAGTATAAAGCAGGGGGTGAACACTGAAGCTTTCTTT
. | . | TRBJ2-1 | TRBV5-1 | CASSALEVYEQFF | TGCGCCAGCAGCGCACTAGAGGTCTATGAGCAGTTCTTC
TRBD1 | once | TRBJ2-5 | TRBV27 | CASSSGTGPQETQYF | TGTGCCAGCAGTTCCGGGACAGGGCCCCAAGAGACCCAGTACTTC
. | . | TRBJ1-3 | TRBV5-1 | CASSPTRALSGNTIYF | TGCGCCAGCAGCCCTACGCGGGCCCTCTCTGGAAACACCATATATTTT
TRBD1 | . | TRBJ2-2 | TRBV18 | CASSAGTGGTGELFF | TGTGCCAGCTCAGCCGGGACAGGGGGCACCGGGGAGCTGTTTTTT
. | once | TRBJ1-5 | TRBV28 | CASIQAGGNQPQHF | TGTGCCAGCATACAAGCAGGGGGCAATCAGCCCCAGCATTTT
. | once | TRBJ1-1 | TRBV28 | CASSFRGARVTEAFF | TGTGCCAGCAGTTTTCGGGGGGCGCGGGTCACTGAAGCTTTCTTT
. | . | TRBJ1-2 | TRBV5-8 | CASSLSLGYTF | TGTGCCAGCAGCTTGTCACTAGGCTACACCTTC
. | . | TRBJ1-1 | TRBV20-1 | CSARAQSEAFF | TGCAGTGCTAGAGCCCAATCTGAAGCTTTCTTT
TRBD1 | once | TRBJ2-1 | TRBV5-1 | CASTSGTGGFNEQFF | TGCGCCAGCACCTCCGGGACAGGGGGTTTCAATGAGCAGTTCTTC
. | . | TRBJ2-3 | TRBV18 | CASSQGELETDTQYF | TGTGCCAGCTCACAGGGGGAGTTGGAGACAGATACGCAGTATTTT
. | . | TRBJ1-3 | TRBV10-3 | CAISESRWGQASGNTIYF | TGTGCCATCAGTGAGTCTCGGTGGGGCCAGGCCTCTGGAAACACCATATATTTT
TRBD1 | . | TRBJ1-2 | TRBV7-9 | CASSRTGFEANYGYTF | TGTGCCAGCAGCCGGACAGGGTTCGAAGCTAACTATGGCTACACCTTC
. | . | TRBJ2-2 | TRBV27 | CASRQSTGELFF | TGTGCCAGCCGACAGTCCACCGGGGAGCTGTTTTTT
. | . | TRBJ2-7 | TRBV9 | CASSVEGNYEQYF | TGTGCCAGCAGCGTAGAGGGGAACTACGAGCAGTACTTC
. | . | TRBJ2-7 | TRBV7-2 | CASSSWRGSYEQYF | TGTGCCAGCAGCTCCTGGAGGGGTAGCTACGAGCAGTACTTC
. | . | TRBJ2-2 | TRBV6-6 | CASSQTRNTGELFF | TGTGCCAGCAGTCAGACAAGGAACACCGGGGAGCTGTTTTTT
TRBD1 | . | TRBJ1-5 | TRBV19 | CASSMGQVRIQPQHF | TGTGCCAGTAGTATGGGACAGGTCAGAATACAGCCCCAGCATTTT
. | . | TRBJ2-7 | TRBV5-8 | CASSSRTRTPYEQYF | TGTGCCAGCAGCAGCCGGACAAGGACCCCCTACGAGCAGTACTTC
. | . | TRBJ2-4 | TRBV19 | CASSLRTYPLAKNIQYF | TGTGCCAGTAGTCTCCGGACATACCCACTAGCCAAAAACATTCAGTACTTC
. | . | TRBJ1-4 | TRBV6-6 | CASNLQGPNEKLFF | TGTGCCAGCAACTTACAGGGCCCCAATGAAAAACTGTTTTTT
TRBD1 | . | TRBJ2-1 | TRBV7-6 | CASSLDRATYNEQFF | TGTGCCAGCAGCCTGGACAGGGCTACCTACAATGAGCAGTTCTTC
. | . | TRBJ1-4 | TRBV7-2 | CASSYTGFATNEKLFF | TGTGCCAGCAGCTACACAGGATTTGCAACTAATGAAAAACTGTTTTTT
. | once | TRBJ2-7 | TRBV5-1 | CASSEPTGVTYEQYF | TGCGCCAGCAGTGAGCCTACCGGGGTCACCTACGAGCAGTACTTC
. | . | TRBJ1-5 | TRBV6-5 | CASSYEGSSQPQHF | TGTGCCAGCAGTTACGAGGGTAGCAGTCAGCCCCAGCATTTT
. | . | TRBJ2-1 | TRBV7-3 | CASSSQATRSPLEQFF | TGTGCCAGCAGTTCCCAGGCGACTAGATCGCCCCTGGAGCAGTTCTTC
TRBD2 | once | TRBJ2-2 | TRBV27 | CASSFGGLAGGRVGELFF | TGTGCCAGCAGTTTCGGGGGACTAGCGGGAGGGCGAGTCGGGGAGCTGTTTTTT
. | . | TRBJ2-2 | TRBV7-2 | CASSFQTGELFF | TGTGCCAGCAGCTTTCAGACCGGGGAGCTGTTTTTT
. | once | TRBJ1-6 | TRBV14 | CASSHQGMGSPLHF | TGTGCCAGCAGCCACCAGGGTATGGGTTCACCCCTCCACTTT
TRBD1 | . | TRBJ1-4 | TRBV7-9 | CASSSTGAGEKLFF | TGTGCCAGCAGCTCGACAGGGGCGGGTGAAAAACTGTTTTTT
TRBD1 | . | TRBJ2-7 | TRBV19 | CASSIRQGAGYEQYF | TGTGCCAGTAGTATCCGACAGGGGGCCGGCTACGAGCAGTACTTC